The 26 T cell receptor beta chains below come from one sample, sequenced in a study of shared clonotypes between healthy human individuals. TCRdb's copy holds only in-frame clones and misses some; the assay was immunoSEQ multiplex PCR. The sample consists of hundreds of thousands of clones, about 80% of them appearing once. Source material: memory CD4+ T cells sorted from blood. Subset denoted: CD45RA-negative fraction. The receptors were sampled from a woman younger than 45 in good health.

This chain joins TRBV28 and TRBJ1-5; a weak D match, TRBD1 (5 bases). The ends were cut back, 8 bases at V and 4 bases at J, with 6 bases in the middle. CDR1 and CDR2 (germline): MDHEN, SYDVKM. The CDR3 contains 11 residues. DNA for the CDR3: TGTGCCAGCGAGGGGAATCAGCCCCAGCATTTT. Translation gives CASEGNQPQHF.

The chain recombines TRBV6-1 with TRBJ2-6; 7 nucleotides align to TRBD2. Germline V gene data show CDR1 as MNHNS and CDR2 as SASEGT. The CDR3 is 15 residues long. V dropped 8 bases and J dropped 1; count of bases not matched to a gene: 5. CDR3 residues: CASGAGVSGANVLTF. The CDR3 DNA reads as TGTGCCAGCGGGGCGGGAGTTTCTGGGGCCAACGTCCTGACTTTC.

The rearrangement uses TRBV27 and TRBJ1-1, with D possibly matching TRBD1 (6 bases). CDR1 is MNHEY, CDR2 SMNVEV, per germline (reference sequence). This CDR3 is built from 15 residues. V dropped 3 bases and J dropped 3 bases, with 14 bases sitting between them. Written as DNA, the CDR3 is TGTGCCAGCAGTTTCCTGGCGGGGGGCCACACTGAAGCTTTCTTT. Protein product: CASSFLAGGHTEAFF.

The V and J genes are TRBV6-1 and TRBJ2-3; 9 nucleotides agree with TRBD2. Germline CDR1 is MNHNS and CDR2 is SASEGT. With V trimmed by 8 bases and J by 0 bases, 6 bases remained unmatched. This CDR3 region has 15 residues. The CDR3 reads CASGSGSPSTDTQYF. The CDR3 nucleotides are TGTGCCAGCGGTAGCGGGAGCCCTAGCACAGATACGCAGTATTTT.

The chain recombines TRBV10-1 with TRBJ2-2, with TRBD1 identical over 8 bases. J lost 2 bases, V lost 6 bases, and 5 bases had no gene match. Germline CDR1 is WNHNN and CDR2 is SYGVQD (reference sequence). The CDR3 runs to 15 residues. CDR3: CASSPGQDNTGELFF. Written as DNA, the CDR3 is TGCGCCAGCAGCCCGGGACAGGATAACACCGGGGAGCTGTTTTTT.

This clone was observed a single time. The rearrangement joins TRBV5-6 to TRBJ2-7, with a tentative D call TRBD1 (5 bases). This CDR3 comprises 14 residues. V dropped 4 bases and J dropped 1 base, with 12 bases sitting between them. Germline CDR1 reads SGHDT; CDR2 reads YYEEEE. CDR3 sequence: CASSILDRSYEQYF. The CDR3 coding sequence is TGTGCCAGCAGCATACTTGACAGATCCTACGAGCAGTACTTC.

The chain uses TRBV10-3 and TRBJ2-3; 10 nucleotides line up with TRBD2. Losses at the gene ends were 3 bases for V and 3 bases for J; bases not matched to a gene: 6. The germline V gene has CDR1 ENHRY and CDR2 SYGVKD. The CDR3 has 16 amino acids. The CDR3 reads CAISDGLAGATDTQYF. For the CDR3, the DNA is TGTGCCATCAGTGATGGGCTAGCGGGAGCAACAGATACGCAGTATTTT.

The rearrangement links TRBV15 to TRBJ2-6, with TRBD2 as a possible D gene (5 bases). The V gene's germline CDR1 is LNHNV and CDR2 YYDKDF (reference sequence). The V gene lost 3 bases and the J gene lost 0 bases, with 6 bases spanning the gap. This CDR3 region has 15 residues. The CDR3 loop reads CATSSRGSGANVLTF. CDR3 DNA sequence: TGTGCCACCAGCAGCCGGGGCTCTGGGGCCAACGTCCTGACTTTC.

The rearrangement uses TRBV6-1 and TRBJ1-2; D not certain. The V end lost 2 bases, the J end lost 2 bases, and 9 bases lay between the germline ends. The germline CDR1 and CDR2 sequences are MNHNS and SASEGT. The CDR3 runs 14 residues. CDR3 coding DNA: TGTGCCAGCAGTGAATCGACGGTGAACTATGGCTACACCTTC. Its translation: CASSESTVNYGYTF.

The chain is built from TRBV7-9 and TRBJ1-2; 8 bases match TRBD1. The germline V gene has CDR1 SEHNR and CDR2 FQNEAQ (reference sequence). CDR3 length: 15 residues. V gave up 1 base and J gave up 6 bases; unmatched junction bases: 7. The CDR3 nucleotides are TGTGCCAGCAGCTTAGTTCTGGACAGGGCCGATGGCTACACCTTC. This translates into CASSLVLDRADGYTF.

The chain uses TRBV6-1 and TRBJ2-7, with 7 bases matching TRBD1. V shed 7 bases, J shed 3 bases, and the junction held 3 bases outside the gene matches. CDR3 length: 12 amino acids. In germline, CDR1 is MNHNS, CDR2 SASEGT. The CDR3 DNA reads TGTGCCAGCAATAACAGGGGCTACGAGCAGTACTTC. It encodes CASNNRGYEQYF.

The J gene is TRBJ2-1, the V gene TRBV12-5; TRBD2 agrees at 8 bases. CDR3 length equals 16 residues. In germline, CDR1 is LGHNT, CDR2 FRNRAP. Losses at the gene ends were 0 bases for V and 7 bases for J; bases not matched to a gene: 8. The CDR3 sequence: CASGLVLAGGRNEQFF. The CDR3 bases are TGTGCTAGTGGTTTGGTACTGGCGGGAGGCCGAAATGAGCAGTTCTTC.

The J gene is TRBJ1-5, the V gene TRBV10-3; D gene ambiguous. The V end lost 2 bases, the J end lost 1 base, and 15 bases lay between the germline ends. This CDR3 contains 17 residues. Germline values: CDR1 ENHRY, CDR2 SYGVKD. The CDR3 DNA reads as TGTGCCATCAGTGAGAGGGCAGGCCCTATGAGCAATCAGCCCCAGCATTTT. Amino acids: CAISERAGPMSNQPQHF.

This clone came up many times. This chain connects TRBV11-1 to TRBJ2-5; D is ambiguous. Germline CDR1 is SGHAT and CDR2 is FQDESV (reference sequence). Between the trimmed V and J ends, which lost 7 bases and 1 base, there was a span of 13 bases. CDR3 length: 14 amino acids. As DNA, the CDR3 is TGTGCCAGCACCCGGACGGACCTCCAAGAGACCCAGTACTTC. Protein sequence: CASTRTDLQETQYF.

The chain links TRBV11-2 to TRBJ2-4, with D unresolved. The CDR3 runs 11 residues. Germline V gene sequence: CDR1 SGHAT, CDR2 FQNNGV. Trimming pared 6 bases from V and 12 bases from J, leaving 12 bases between. The CDR3 DNA follows: TGTGCCAGCAGGGGCCGGTCAGGTCAGTACTTC. Translated, it gives CASRGRSGQYF.

J is TRBJ2-2 and V is TRBV7-7; D is unresolved. Trimming took off 5 bases at V and 2 bases at J, with 12 bases between the two ends. This CDR3 contains 15 residues. Germline CDR1 and CDR2: SSHAT and FNYEAQ (reference sequence). The CDR3 DNA sequence: TGTGCCAGCAGCCCTGGGCCTGAAAACACCGGGGAGCTGTTTTTT. This encodes CASSPGPENTGELFF.

The chain carries TRBV5-1 and TRBJ2-5, with D possibly TRBD1 on 7 matching bases. The germline gives CDR1 SGHRS, CDR2 YFSETQ. With 2 bases removed from V and 7 bases from J, the gap between germline ends came to 18 bases. CDR3 length: 15 residues. The CDR3 here is CASSLSFGTAGTQYF. CDR3 sequence (DNA): TGCGCCAGCAGCTTATCGTTCGGGACAGCGGGGACCCAGTACTTC.

The chain couples TRBV28 to TRBJ2-3, with D possibly matching TRBD2 (5 bases). The CDR3 is 14 residues long. Germline V gene data show CDR1 as MDHEN and CDR2 as SYDVKM. V was clipped by 8 bases and J by 2 bases, with 14 bases between them. The CDR3 protein is CASSRETSTDTQYF. CDR3 DNA: TGTGCCAGCTCGAGGGAGACGTCCACAGATACGCAGTATTTT.

The J gene is TRBJ2-7, the V gene TRBV27; weak D call: TRBD1 (6 bases). This CDR3 region has 12 residues. Trimming left V 3 bases short and J 6 bases short, with 9 bases between. Germline values: CDR1 MNHEY, CDR2 SMNVEV (reference sequence). The CDR3 DNA is TGTGCCAGCAGTTTCTCAGGGGCCGAGCAGTACTTC. This encodes CASSFSGAEQYF.

This clone was detected a few times. The chain carries TRBV30 and TRBJ2-5, with D possibly TRBD2 on 5 matching bases. The germline V gene has CDR1 GTSNPN and CDR2 SVGIG (reference sequence). V was clipped by 0 bases and J by 1 base, with 9 bases between them. This CDR3 comprises 14 residues. The CDR3: CAWSVRAGQETQYF. DNA for the CDR3: TGTGCCTGGAGTGTGAGGGCAGGCCAAGAGACCCAGTACTTC.

The CDR3 protein is CASSPMASGITGELFF. The CDR3 bases are TGTGCCAGCTCACCAATGGCTAGCGGCATCACCGGGGAGCTGTTTTTT. The V and J genes are TRBV18 and TRBJ2-2; TRBD2 aligns across 7 bases. The CDR3 extends over 16 amino acids. The ends lost 2 bases at V and 4 bases at J; junction bases unmatched: 7. Germline CDR1 and CDR2: KGHSH and LQKENI.

The gene calls are TRBV6-5 and TRBJ2-3; D unresolved. CDR1 MNHEY and CDR2 SVGAGI come from the germline V gene. V dropped 2 bases and J dropped 0 bases, with 12 bases sitting between them. This CDR3 has 16 residues. Written as DNA, the CDR3 is TGTGCCAGCAGTTACGCAACGGGTCCTAGCACAGATACGCAGTATTTT. Its translation: CASSYATGPSTDTQYF.

The chain links TRBV27 to TRBJ2-7, with 8 bases lining up with TRBD2. V gave up 7 bases and J gave up 5 bases; unmatched junction bases: 10. Germline-derived CDR1 and CDR2 are MNHEY and SMNVEV (reference sequence). This CDR3 region has 14 residues. Here the CDR3 reads CASKSVAGFHEQYF. The CDR3 bases are TGTGCCAGCAAAAGCGTAGCGGGATTCCACGAGCAGTACTTC.

The J gene is TRBJ2-7, the V gene TRBV5-1; D may be TRBD1 or TRBD2 (6 bases each). Trimming left V 1 base short and J 4 bases short, with 12 bases between. The CDR3 runs to 14 residues. CDR1 and CDR2 (germline): SGHRS, YFSETQ. In DNA form, the CDR3 reads TGCGCCAGCAGCTTGACCCGGGGGCAATACGAGCAGTACTTC. It encodes CASSLTRGQYEQYF.

Concerning this clone itself: Within the sample, other DNA sequences also encode this same CDR3. The chain employs TRBV19 and TRBJ2-7, with D hard to call. CDR3 length: 12 residues. Trimming shortened V by 3 bases and J by 3 bases, and 6 bases separated the two germline ends. Germline CDR1 and CDR2: LNHDA and SQIVND (reference sequence). As DNA, the CDR3 is TGTGCCAGTAGTATTGTCGGCTACGAGCAGTACTTC. Translating it yields CASSIVGYEQYF.

The chain employs TRBV11-3 and TRBJ2-7, with unresolved D. The CDR3 extends over 13 amino acids. The V end was cut by 5 bases, the J end by 3 bases, with 11 bases between. Per the germline V gene, CDR1 is SGHNT and CDR2 is YENEEA. CDR3 coding DNA: TGTGCCAGCAGCCCCGGTCTTAACTACGAGCAGTACTTC. Residues: CASSPGLNYEQYF.